These 28 T cell receptor delta chains were sequenced from one sample in a study of gamma-delta T cells after stem cell transplantation. TCRdb repeated clone calling on the RT-PCR reads with CATT. This table has 2,000 to 2,500 delta-chain clones, less than 4.5% appearing once. Material for sequencing was gamma-delta T cells. The source of these receptors is a human donor. It is not recorded whose cells these are; they may come from a transplant donor.

Of note for this clone: A single base is all that separates this from a far larger clone, so a read error is likely. Other DNA sequences of this sample code for an identical CDR3. The chain carries TRDV1 and TRDJ1; 8 positions agree with TRDD3. CDR1 is TSWWSYY and CDR2 is QGS in the germline V gene. The CDR3 is 20 amino acids. CDR3 DNA: TGTGCCCTTGGGGAAAGGCGCTCCTGGTTACTGGGGGCTTACACCGATAAACTCATCTTT. Protein sequence: CALGERRSWLLGAYTDKLIF.

This clone has a handful of counts. This sequence joins TRDV2 and TRDJ1; tentatively, D is TRDD3 (6 bases). CDR3 size: 14 residues. V shed 0 bases and J shed 12 bases, with 19 bases lying between them. CDR1 and CDR2 (germline): GEAIGNYY, EKD. Written as DNA, the CDR3 is TGTGCCTGTGACACCTTGGGGGGGGAGGCCACGATCATCTTT. It translates to CACDTLGGEATIIF.

About this clone itself: No DNA is shown, since the ends of the CDR3 on it are uncertain; the CDR3 is the one TCRdb lists. The chain couples TRAV29/DV5 to TRDJ1; the table's D call, TRDD3, was not checked against the DNA. CDR1 NSMFDY and CDR2 ISSIKDK come from the germline V gene. The CDR3 extends over 24 residues, inclusive of both ends. CDR3 amino acids: CSVLLCSKQTGDVLGGSYTDKLIF.

This clone is labeled medium-sized (0.01 to 0.1%). The chain combines TRDV2 with TRDJ1, with 8 bases lining up with TRDD3. V was pared by 1 base and J by 0 bases, with 6 bases of the junction left unmatched. The CDR3 spans 16 residues. Germline CDR1 GEAIGNYY, CDR2 EKD. CDR3 DNA sequence: TGTGCCTGTGACACTCTGGGGGACGCTTACACCGATAAACTCATCTTT. Translating it yields CACDTLGDAYTDKLIF.

This clone was seen a few times. Possible read error: a much larger clone is one base away. The genes are TRDV2 and TRDJ3; 9 nucleotides match TRDD3. There are 20 residues in the CDR3. After removal of 0 bases from V and 5 bases from J, the junction contained 13 bases not matched to a gene. From germline, CDR1 is GEAIGNYY and CDR2 EKD. The CDR3 loop reads CACDTVAGDTRLRDTRQMFF. In DNA, the CDR3 is TGTGCCTGTGACACCGTGGCAGGGGATACGCGCCTCCGGGACACCCGACAGATGTTTTTC.

Points on this clone: A far bigger clonotype differs at one base, so this is likely a read error. The chain links TRDV2 to TRDJ3; TRDD3 is a possible D gene (6 bases). V lost 3 bases to trimming and J lost 6 bases, with 26 bases between them. Germline CDR1 is GEAIGNYY and CDR2 is EKD. The CDR3 is 20 residues long. The CDR3 spells CACDPTPLSGALMDTRQMFF. CDR3 DNA: TGTGCCTGTGACCCGACCCCTCTTTCTGGGGCACTGATGGACACCCGACAGATGTTTTTC.

About this clone: A far larger clone is off by one base, so a read error is likely. The chain recombines TRDV1 with TRDJ1; tentatively, D is TRDD2 or TRDD3 (7 bases each). Trimming pared 0 bases from V and 0 bases from J, leaving 50 bases between. The length of the CDR3 is 29 residues. The germline V gene has CDR1 TSWWSYY and CDR2 QGS. The CDR3 DNA follows: TGTGCTCTTGGGGAACTGGGTTTCTTCCTAAGGCCGCCTGGGGGCTGGATGGGAGTAGGTACTCCCTACACCGATAAACTCATCTTT. This codes for CALGELGFFLRPPGGWMGVGTPYTDKLIF.

This clone appeared a few times. Given a much more abundant clone one base away, this may be a read error. This sequence joins TRDV1 and TRDJ1; D call uncertain. The CDR3 has 20 residues. The germline V and J ends were trimmed by 8 bases and 0 bases, with 31 bases remaining between them. The germline V gene has CDR1 TSWWSYY and CDR2 QGS. CDR3 DNA sequence: TGTGCTCTTACATTAGCCCCTGTCGAGACCTGTGGCCCCTACACCGATAAACTCATCTTT. Translated, it gives CALTLAPVETCGPYTDKLIF.

This clone rates as medium-sized. This may be a read error, as it is one base from a much larger clone. The chain uses TRDV2 and TRDJ1; D uncertain. In germline, CDR1 is GEAIGNYY, CDR2 EKD. The CDR3 has 15 amino acids. CDR3 nucleotides: TGTGCCTGTGACACCGTCTCCCTCCACACCGATAAACCCATCTTT. It yields the protein CACDTVSLHTDKPIF.

In regard to this clone: TCRdb attributes to this sequence the protein of a much larger clone, which differs from the DNA translation at residue 9; a read error is likely, and the protein displayed is translated from the DNA. The rearrangement joins TRDV2 to TRDJ1; TRDD3 agrees at 10 bases. Germline CDR1 and CDR2: GEAIGNYY and EKD. This CDR3 region has 17 residues. Germline trimming cut 2 bases from V and 1 base from J; bases unmatched to any gene: 9. CDR3 bases: TGTGCCTGTGACAAACTGGGGGATTTTGGTCTCACCGATAAACTCATCTTT. This gives the protein CACDKLGDFGLTDKLIF.

In regard to this clone: The translation of this DNA and the TCRdb protein of a much larger clone differ at residue 11, probably owing to a read error; the protein shown here is translated from the DNA. This chain uses TRDV2 with TRDJ1; TRDD3 matches at 10 bases. Trimming removed 3 bases from V and 3 bases from J; junction bases left unmatched: 9. This CDR3 has 16 residues. Germline V lookup: CDR1 GEAIGNYY, CDR2 EKD. The CDR3 region is CACDDLLGDAADKLIF. CDR3 DNA sequence: TGTGCCTGTGACGACCTACTGGGGGATGCCGCCGATAAACTCATCTTT.

By sample fraction, this clone is large. V gene TRDV2 combines with J gene TRDJ1; the D is unclear. V dropped 0 bases and J dropped 7 bases, with 20 bases sitting between them. Germline V gene lookup returns CDR1 GEAIGNYY and CDR2 EKD. The CDR3 totals 16 residues. The CDR3 sequence is CACDTLQTSTGPKLIF. The CDR3 DNA reads as TGTGCCTGTGACACCCTACAGACCAGTACGGGGCCTAAACTCATCTTT.

In its sample, this clone was seen a few times. The TCRdb protein, from a much larger clone, departs from this DNA's translation at residue 11, likely by read error; the protein shown derives from the DNA. J is TRDJ1 and V is TRDV2; perhaps TRDD3 as D (6 bases). The length of the CDR3 is 15 residues. V was shortened by 4 bases and J by 7 bases, with 21 bases between the two germline ends. Germline lookup yields CDR1 GEAIGNYY and CDR2 EKD. The CDR3 DNA reads TGTGCCTGTGATTCCCTTACTGGGAAGTCCGGTAAACTCATCTTT. Protein product: CACDSLTGKSGKLIF.

This clone has just a few counts. This may be a read error, as it is one base from a much larger clone. The same CDR3 is also encoded by other DNA sequences in this sample. This chain links TRDV2 with TRDJ3; the D gene is possibly TRDD3 (5 bases). Germline V gene lookup returns CDR1 GEAIGNYY and CDR2 EKD. The CDR3 spans 17 residues. The CDR3, as DNA: TGTGCCTGTCTACTAGGGGAAAGCTCCTGGGACACCCGACAGATGTTCTTC. It specifies CACLLGESSWDTRQMFF.

This clone showed up just once. This may come from a read error, since a much larger clone is one base off. This CDR3 reads CALGDPIPTSATPDTDKLIF. The CDR3, as DNA: TGTGCTCTTGGGGACCCCATTCCTACGTCGGCTACTCCGGACACCGATAAACTCATCTTT. This chain uses TRDV1 with TRDJ1; 7 bases agree with TRDD2. The CDR3 runs 20 residues. Germline V gene data show CDR1 as TSWWSYY and CDR2 as QGS. Trimming at V came to 3 bases and at J to 0 bases, leaving 19 bases not matched to a gene.

With respect to this clone: The identical CDR3 is also encoded by other nucleotide sequences in the sample. The chain has TRDV2 and TRDJ1, with D perhaps matching TRDD3 (5 bases). Trimming left V 5 bases short and J 11 bases short, with 29 bases between. CDR3 size: 16 residues. CDR1 is GEAIGNYY, CDR2 EKD, per germline. CDR3 sequence reads: CACVGPSGGRPIWLIF. The CDR3 DNA follows: TGTGCCTGTGTGGGACCGTCCGGGGGTCGGCCCATATGGCTCATCTTT.

This clone is large (0.1 to 1%) by share. Other DNA sequences in this sample translate to the same CDR3. CDR3 nucleotide sequence: TGTGCCTGTGACACCGGGGGATATCAGAGCTCCTGGGACACCCGACAGATGTTTTTC. Translation gives CACDTGGYQSSWDTRQMFF. V and J are TRDV2 and TRDJ3, with 8 bases matching TRDD3. Germline lookup yields CDR1 GEAIGNYY and CDR2 EKD. CDR3 size: 19 residues. V was pared by 0 bases and J by 0 bases, with 6 bases of the junction left unmatched.

By sample fraction, this clone is medium-sized (0.01 to 0.1%). The rearrangement uses TRDV2 and TRDJ1; TRDD3 agrees at 12 bases. Germline loops: CDR1 GEAIGNYY, CDR2 EKD. The ends lost 3 bases at V and 3 bases at J; junction bases unmatched: 7. CDR3 length: 16 amino acids. CDR3 residues: CACDDILGDTSDKLIF. The DNA for the CDR3 is TGTGCCTGTGACGACATACTGGGGGATACCTCCGATAAACTCATCTTT.

This clone was counted a few times. TCRdb records a much larger clone's protein for this DNA, with a difference at residue 16 that likely arises from a read error; the protein given is the translation of the DNA. V and J are TRDV2 and TRDJ1; 13 nucleotides align to TRDD3. This CDR3 is built from 17 residues. CDR1 is GEAIGNYY, CDR2 EKD, per germline. The CDR3 sequence: CACDSLTGGYETDKLTF. CDR3 bases: TGTGCCTGTGATTCCCTTACTGGGGGATACGAGACCGATAAACTCACCTTT.

This clone was seen a few times. V and J are TRDV2 and TRDJ1, with TRDD3 identical over 8 bases. With 3 bases clipped from V and 3 bases from J, the junction kept 8 bases outside the gene matches. This CDR3 region has 15 residues. Looked up from germline, CDR1 is GEAIGNYY and CDR2 is EKD. The DNA for the CDR3 is TGTGCCTGTGACTCTATGGTGGGGGATCCCGATAAACTCATCTTT. This translates into CACDSMVGDPDKLIF.

This clone was seen a few times. TCRdb's protein, taken from a much larger clone, differs from this DNA's translation at residue 5, likely owing to a read error; the protein displayed comes from the DNA. The gene calls are TRDV2 and TRDJ1; TRDD3 matches at 9 bases. V gave up 3 bases and J gave up 0 bases; unmatched junction bases: 16. The length of the CDR3 is 19 residues. The germline gives CDR1 GEAIGNYY, CDR2 EKD. The CDR3 protein is CACDGVLGDPARYTDKLIF. Written as DNA, the CDR3 is TGTGCCTGTGACGGCGTACTGGGGGACCCCGCCCGGTACACCGATAAACTCATCTTT.

This clone is termed large (0.1 to 1%). The same CDR3 can be traced to other DNA sequences in this sample. The rearrangement uses TRDV2 and TRDJ1; weak D call: TRDD3 (6 bases). Germline V lookup: CDR1 GEAIGNYY, CDR2 EKD. V was pared by 3 bases and J by 1 base, with 11 bases between. CDR3 length equals 14 residues. CDR3 in DNA: TGTGCCTGTGACTCTCTGGGGATCACCGATAAACTCATCTTT. Protein: CACDSLGITDKLIF.

In this sample, this clone turned up a few times. This chain links TRDV2 with TRDJ3; 10 bases are shared with TRDD3. With 0 bases clipped from V and 3 bases from J, the junction kept 7 bases outside the gene matches. There are 19 residues in the CDR3. Germline CDR1 is GEAIGNYY and CDR2 is EKD. The CDR3 DNA reads TGTGCCTGTGACACCGTAATGGGGGATACCCTCTGGGACACCCGACAGATGTTTTTC. Protein sequence: CACDTVMGDTLWDTRQMFF.

In regard to this clone: The TCRdb record carries a much larger clone's protein, which differs from this DNA's translation at residue 12; a read error is the likely cause, and the protein listed here is the DNA translation. The rearrangement uses TRDV1 and TRDJ1; 7 nucleotides match TRDD3. The V and J ends lost 0 bases and 0 bases, in that order; junction bases with no gene match: 19. CDR3 length: 21 amino acids. Germline V gene lookup returns CDR1 TSWWSYY and CDR2 QGS. The CDR3, as DNA: TGTGCTCTTGGGGAACTAGTCCTCAGCTGGGGGGTAAAGCTGTACACCGATAAACTCATCTTT. Amino acid sequence: CALGELVLSWGVKLYTDKLIF.

By share of the sample, this clone is medium-sized (0.01 to 0.1%). The V gene is TRDV2, the J gene TRDJ3, with 11 positions matching TRDD3. V lost 0 bases and J lost 0; bases outside the gene matches: 3. The CDR3 totals 19 residues. Germline V CDR1 and CDR2: GEAIGNYY, EKD. In DNA, the CDR3 is TGTGCCTGTGACACCGTACTGGGGGATAGCTCCTGGGACACCCGACAGATGTTTTTC. It encodes CACDTVLGDSSWDTRQMFF.

This clone was seen a handful of times. For this DNA, TCRdb reports the protein of a much larger clone, which diverges at residue 13, most likely from a read error; the protein presented here is translated directly from the DNA. The rearrangement uses TRDV2 and TRDJ3; 12 nucleotides align to TRDD3. The CDR3 totals 18 residues. In germline, CDR1 is GEAIGNYY, CDR2 EKD. CDR3 in DNA: TGTGCCTGTGACGCCGTACTGGGGGATACTGGGGACGCCCGACAGATGTTTTTC. Translating gives CACDAVLGDTGDARQMFF.

This clone is classed as medium-sized. This is likely an artifact of a read error, given a far larger clone one base away. The V and J genes are TRDV1 and TRDJ1; D unclear. Germline values: CDR1 TSWWSYY, CDR2 QGS. CDR3 size: 22 residues. V lost 3 bases and J lost 0, with 32 bases in between. The CDR3 bases are TGTGCTCTTGGGGACTTACGGCTGGTTTGGCTTGACACTCCCGACTACACCGATAAACTCATCTTT. Protein: CALGDLRLVWLDTPDYTDKLIF.

This clone showed up just a few times. The junction shows a germline mismatch at one end, possibly a read error. The rearrangement joins TRDV2 to TRDJ1; D remains ambiguous. The CDR3 has 17 amino acids. From germline, CDR1 is GEAIGNYY and CDR2 EKD. The CDR3 region is CACDSLKNQKYTDKLTF. The CDR3 region has the DNA TGTGCCTGTGACTCCCTAAAAAATCAAAAGTACACCGATAAACTCACCTTT.